This paragraph covers one TCR beta chain sequence. Its antigen is unknown. These data originate in a study of T cell responses to AZD1222 COVID-19 vaccine. Notes on the study in general: AZD1222 recipients seropositive at baseline numbered only five to seven. Clonal diversity was possibly underestimated, and white British individuals and females predominated among donors. Mapped onto spike, vaccine-associated CD4 TCRs spanned it and were dominant at 160-218 and 743-854.

In germline, CDR1 is SEHNR, CDR2 FQNEAQ (reference sequence). The CDR3 sequence is 16 residues long. The V segment lost 0 bases and the J segment 7 bases; nucleotides outside the gene matches: 11. The method was immunoSEQ multiplex PCR; TCRdb's version includes in-frame clones alone and lacks a portion of them. The sample holds 130,000 to 150,000 clones, about 90% seen once. This TCR derives from an adult in good health. The sequencing here drew on peripheral blood, taken on day 0 of AZD1222 vaccination. The rearrangement joins TRBV7-9 to TRBJ1-1; 7 positions match TRBD1. The DNA of the CDR3 is TGTGCCAGCAGCTTAGCGCCGGTGACAGGGTTGGATGAAGCTTTCTTT. Its translation is CASSLAPVTGLDEAFF.